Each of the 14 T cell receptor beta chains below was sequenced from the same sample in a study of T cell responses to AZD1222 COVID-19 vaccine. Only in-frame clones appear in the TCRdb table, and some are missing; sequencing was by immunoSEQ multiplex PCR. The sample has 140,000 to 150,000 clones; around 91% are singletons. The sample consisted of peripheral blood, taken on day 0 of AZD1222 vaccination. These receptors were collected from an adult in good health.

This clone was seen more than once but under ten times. The CDR3 protein is CASSLTGPKNIQYF. The CDR3, as DNA: TGTGCCAGCAGTCTTACAGGGCCCAAAAACATTCAGTACTTC. The chain employs TRBV3-1 (or the pseudogene TRBV3-2) and TRBJ2-4; TRBD1 might be the D (6 bases). V lost 6 bases and J 2 bases, leaving 11 bases between the germline ends. The CDR3 covers 14 residues. The germline CDR1 and CDR2 sequences are LGHDT and YNNKEL (reference sequence).

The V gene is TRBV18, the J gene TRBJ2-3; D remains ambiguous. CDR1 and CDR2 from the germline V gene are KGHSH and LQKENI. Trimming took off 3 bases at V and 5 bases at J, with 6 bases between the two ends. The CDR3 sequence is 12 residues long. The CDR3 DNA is TGTGCCAGCTCACCTTCTGGAGATACGCAGTATTTT. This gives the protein CASSPSGDTQYF.

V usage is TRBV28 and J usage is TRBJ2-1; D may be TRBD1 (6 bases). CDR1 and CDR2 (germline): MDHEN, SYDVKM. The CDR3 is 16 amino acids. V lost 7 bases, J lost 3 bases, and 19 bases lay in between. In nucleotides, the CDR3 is TGTGCCAGCATGGACGCAGGGGAAGGTGACTACAATGAGCAGTTCTTC. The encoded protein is CASMDAGEGDYNEQFF.

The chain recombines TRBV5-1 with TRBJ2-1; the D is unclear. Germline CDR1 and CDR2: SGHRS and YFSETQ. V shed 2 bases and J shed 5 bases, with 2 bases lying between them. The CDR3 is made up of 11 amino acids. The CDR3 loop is CASSFDNEQFF. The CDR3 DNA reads TGCGCCAGCAGCTTCGACAATGAGCAGTTCTTC.

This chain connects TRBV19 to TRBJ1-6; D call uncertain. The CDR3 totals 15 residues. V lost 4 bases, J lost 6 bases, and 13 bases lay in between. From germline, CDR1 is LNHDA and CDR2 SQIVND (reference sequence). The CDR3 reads CASSKETGINSPLHF. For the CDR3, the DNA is TGTGCCAGTAGTAAGGAGACCGGGATTAATTCACCCCTCCACTTT. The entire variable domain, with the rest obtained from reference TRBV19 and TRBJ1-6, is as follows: DGGITQSPKYLFRKEGQNVTLSCEQNLNHDAMYWYRQDPGQGLRLIYYSQIVNDFQKGDIAEGYSVSREKKESFPLTVTSAQKNPTAFYLCASSKETGINSPLHFGNGTRLTVT.

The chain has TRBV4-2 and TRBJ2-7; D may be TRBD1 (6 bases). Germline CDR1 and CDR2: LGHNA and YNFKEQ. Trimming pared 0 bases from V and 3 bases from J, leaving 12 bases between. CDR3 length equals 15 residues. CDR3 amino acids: CASSQEVQGRYEQYF. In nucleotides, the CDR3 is TGTGCCAGCAGCCAAGAGGTACAGGGACGCTACGAGCAGTACTTC.

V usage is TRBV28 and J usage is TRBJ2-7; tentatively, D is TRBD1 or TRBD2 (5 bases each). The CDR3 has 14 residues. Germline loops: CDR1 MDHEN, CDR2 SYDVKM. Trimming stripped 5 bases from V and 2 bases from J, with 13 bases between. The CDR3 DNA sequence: TGTGCCAGCAGTATAGGGACGTCACCCTACGAGCAGTACTTC. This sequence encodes CASSIGTSPYEQYF.

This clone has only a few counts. The CDR3 region is CASSFAQGYGYTF. The CDR3 DNA is TGTGCCAGCAGCTTCGCACAGGGCTATGGCTACACCTTC. The genes are TRBV11-2 and TRBJ1-2, with D perhaps matching TRBD1 (6 bases). The V gene's germline CDR1 is SGHAT and CDR2 FQNNGV. Between the trimmed V and J ends, which lost 3 bases and 4 bases, there was a span of 9 bases. The CDR3 runs 13 residues.

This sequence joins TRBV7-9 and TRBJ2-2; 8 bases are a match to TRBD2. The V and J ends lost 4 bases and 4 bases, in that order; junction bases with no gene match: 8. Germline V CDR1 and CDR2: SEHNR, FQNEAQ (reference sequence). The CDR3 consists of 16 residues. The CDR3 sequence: CASSWTSSGITGELFF. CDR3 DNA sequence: TGTGCCAGCAGCTGGACTAGCAGCGGGATCACCGGGGAGCTGTTTTTT. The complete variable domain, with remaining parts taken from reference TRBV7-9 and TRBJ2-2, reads DTGVSQNPRHKITKRGQNVTFRCDPISEHNRLYWYRQTLGQGPEFLTYFQNEAQLEKSRLLSDRFSAERPKGSFSTLEIQRTEQGDSAMYLCASSWTSSGITGELFFGEGSRLTVL.

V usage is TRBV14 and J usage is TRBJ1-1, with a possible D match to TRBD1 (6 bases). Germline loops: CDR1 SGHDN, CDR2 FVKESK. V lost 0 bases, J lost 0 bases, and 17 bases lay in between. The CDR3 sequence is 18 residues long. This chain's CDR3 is CASSQELKWDTMNTEAFF. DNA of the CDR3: TGTGCCAGCAGCCAAGAATTAAAATGGGACACAATGAACACTGAAGCTTTCTTT. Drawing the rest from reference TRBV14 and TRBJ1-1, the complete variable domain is EAGVTQFPSHSVIEKGQTVTLRCDPISGHDNLYWYRRVMGKEIKFLLHFVKESKQDESGMPNNRFLAERTGGTYSTLKVQPAELEDSGVYFCASSQELKWDTMNTEAFFGQGTRLTVV.

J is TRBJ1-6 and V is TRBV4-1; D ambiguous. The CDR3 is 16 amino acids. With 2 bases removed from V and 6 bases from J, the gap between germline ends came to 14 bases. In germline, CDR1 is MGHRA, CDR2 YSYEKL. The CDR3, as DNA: TGCGCCAGCAGCCAAAAAAACCGGACTTCTAATTCACCCCTCCACTTT. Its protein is CASSQKNRTSNSPLHF.

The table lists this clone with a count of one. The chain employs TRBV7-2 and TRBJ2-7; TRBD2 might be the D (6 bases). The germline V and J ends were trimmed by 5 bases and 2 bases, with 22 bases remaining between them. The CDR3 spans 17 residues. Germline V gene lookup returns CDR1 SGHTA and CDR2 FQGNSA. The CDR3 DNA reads TGTGCCAGCAGCACTCCACCTAAACAGTGGGGGGCCTACGAGCAGTACTTC. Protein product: CASSTPPKQWGAYEQYF. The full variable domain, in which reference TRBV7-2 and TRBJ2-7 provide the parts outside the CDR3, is GAGVSQSPSNKVTEKGKDVELRCDPISGHTALYWYRQSLGQGLEFLIYFQGNSAPDKSGLPSDRFSAERTGGSVSTLTIQRTQQEDSAVYLCASSTPPKQWGAYEQYFGPGTRLTVT.

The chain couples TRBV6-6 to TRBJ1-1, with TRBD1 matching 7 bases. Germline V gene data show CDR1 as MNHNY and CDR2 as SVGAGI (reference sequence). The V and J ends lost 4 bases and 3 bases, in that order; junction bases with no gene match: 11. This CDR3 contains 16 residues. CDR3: CASSSLETGWDTEAFF. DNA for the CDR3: TGTGCCAGCAGTTCCCTCGAGACAGGGTGGGACACTGAAGCTTTCTTT.

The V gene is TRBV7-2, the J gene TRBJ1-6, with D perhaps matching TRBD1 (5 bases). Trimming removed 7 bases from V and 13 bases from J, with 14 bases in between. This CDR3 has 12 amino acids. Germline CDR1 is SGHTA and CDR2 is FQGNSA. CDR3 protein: CASNLLRGPLHF. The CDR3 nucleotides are TGTGCCAGCAACCTCCTAAGGGGTCCCCTCCACTTT.